What follows is one TCR beta chain and its context. Its antigen is unidentified. PCR amplification relied on 60 Vbeta primers (plus 13 Jbeta primers). The protocol was immunoSEQ multiplex PCR, while the TCRdb copy is restricted to in-frame clones and leaves out a portion. This repertoire shows some 160,000 clones, about two thirds found once; its top ten account for around 4%. CDR3 length: 13 amino acids. Germline assignment: CDR1 SGHTA and CDR2 FQGNSA. V lost 4 bases, J lost 1 base, and 7 bases lay in between. This record comes from a study of cytomegalovirus exposure and HLA in healthy donors. As for the study in general: Assignment to the Caucasian-associated ancestry cluster applied to around 80% of the roughly 400 genotyped donors. Study-level results: Solely CMV serostatus was available to characterize immune exposure. In vitro, three CMV-associated chains proved specific for CMV antigens. A list of roughly 160 TCR beta chains associated with cytomegalovirus was given.

Material: PBMCs. The chain carries TRBV7-2 and TRBJ1-1; no definite D call. The source is a man aged 55 to 70 in good health and CMV-seronegative. CDR3 loop: CASSSLRNTEAFF. CDR3 nucleotide sequence: TGTGCCAGCAGCTCCCTTAGGAACACTGAAGCTTTCTTT.